The clone carrying this T cell receptor beta chain occurred once. Germline CDR1 reads ENHRY; CDR2 reads SYGVKD. V was trimmed by 6 bases and J by 1 base, leaving 18 bases between them. The CDR3 is made up of 16 amino acids. Assay: immunoSEQ multiplex PCR; the TCRdb copy retains only in-frame clones and omits some. The sample lists roughly 150,000 clones, roughly nine tenths occurring once. The data are from a study of lymphopenia after photon versus proton radiotherapy. The sequencing here drew on peripheral blood, taken from a patient treated with photon-based radiotherapy. The TCR was taken from a man aged 45-60 years with gastric cancer. The chain links TRBV10-3 to TRBJ1-2, with D hard to call. CDR3 protein: CAIRRGVSVRNYGYTF. DNA of the CDR3: TGTGCCATCAGGCGGGGAGTTAGTGTGCGTAACTATGGCTACACCTTC.